Sequencing of this T cell receptor (beta chain) was carried out in a study of T-cell reconstitution after alpha-beta-depleted transplantation in children. This clonotype came up many times. A library of TCRbeta sequences, prepared with unique molecular identifiers, was generated. TCRdb itself ran the PCR reads through MiXCR, one entry per CDR3 protein. This sample yields approximately 200,000 distinct CDR3 sequences, of which more than 14% are seen a single time; under 15% belongs to the top ten. With 6 bases removed from V and 2 bases from J, the gap between germline ends came to 24 bases. This CDR3 comprises 18 residues. Germline lookup yields CDR1 SGHTA and CDR2 FQGNSA.

The receptor comes from a human donor who donated a stem cell graft to a child with acute lymphoblastic leukemia. The rearrangement joins TRBV7-2 to TRBJ2-3; either TRBD1 or TRBD2 may fit D (5 bases each). The sequencing here drew on PBMCs from the stem cell graft donor, taken from the stem cell graft. The CDR3 nucleotides are TGTGCCAGCAGTCGCGTTGAGGATTCGTGGGACCTCACAGATACGCAGTATTTT. Translating gives CASSRVEDSWDLTDTQYF.